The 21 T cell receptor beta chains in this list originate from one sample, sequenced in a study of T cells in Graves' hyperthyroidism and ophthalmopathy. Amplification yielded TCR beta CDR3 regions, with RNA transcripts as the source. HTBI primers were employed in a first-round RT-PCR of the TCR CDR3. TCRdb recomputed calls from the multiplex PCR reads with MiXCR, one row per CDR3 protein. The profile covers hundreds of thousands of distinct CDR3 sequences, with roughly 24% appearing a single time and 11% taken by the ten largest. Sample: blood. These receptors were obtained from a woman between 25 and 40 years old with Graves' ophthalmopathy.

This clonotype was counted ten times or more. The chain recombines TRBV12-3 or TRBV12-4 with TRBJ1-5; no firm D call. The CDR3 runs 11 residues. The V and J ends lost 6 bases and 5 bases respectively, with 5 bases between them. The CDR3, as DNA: TGTGCCAGCAGGCTCGATCAGCCCCAGCATTTT. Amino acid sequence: CASRLDQPQHF.

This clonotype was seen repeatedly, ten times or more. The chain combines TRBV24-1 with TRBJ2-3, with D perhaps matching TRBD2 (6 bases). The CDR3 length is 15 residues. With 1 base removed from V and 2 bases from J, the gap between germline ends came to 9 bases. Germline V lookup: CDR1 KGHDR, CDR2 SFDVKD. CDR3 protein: CATSDLEGLTDTQYF. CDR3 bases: TGTGCCACCAGTGATTTAGAGGGACTCACAGATACGCAGTATTTT.

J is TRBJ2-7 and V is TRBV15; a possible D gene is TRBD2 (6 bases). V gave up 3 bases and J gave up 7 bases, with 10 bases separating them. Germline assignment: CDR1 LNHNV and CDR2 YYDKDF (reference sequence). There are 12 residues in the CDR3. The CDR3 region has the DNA TGTGCCACCAGCAGTTTCGCGGGGGAGCAGTACTTC. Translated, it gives CATSSFAGEQYF.

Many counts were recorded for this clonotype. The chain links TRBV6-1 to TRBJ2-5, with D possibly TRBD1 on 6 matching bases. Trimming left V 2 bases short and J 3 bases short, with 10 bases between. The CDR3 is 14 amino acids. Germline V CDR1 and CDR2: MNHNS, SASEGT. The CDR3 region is CASSELRGEETQYF. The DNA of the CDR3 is TGTGCCAGCAGTGAACTCAGGGGCGAAGAGACCCAGTACTTC.

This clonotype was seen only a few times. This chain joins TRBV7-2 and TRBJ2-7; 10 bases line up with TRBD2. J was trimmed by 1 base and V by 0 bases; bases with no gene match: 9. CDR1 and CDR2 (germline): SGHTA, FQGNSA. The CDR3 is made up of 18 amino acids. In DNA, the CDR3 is TGTGCCAGCAGCTTAGCCGGTCCTAGCGGGGGATCTTCCTACGAGCAGTACTTC. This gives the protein CASSLAGPSGGSSYEQYF.

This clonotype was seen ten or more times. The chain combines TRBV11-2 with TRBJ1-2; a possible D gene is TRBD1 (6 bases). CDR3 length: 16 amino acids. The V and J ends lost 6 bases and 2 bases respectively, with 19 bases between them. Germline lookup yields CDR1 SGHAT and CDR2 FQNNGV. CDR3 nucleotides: TGTGCCAGCAGGGGAATAAAGGGGGGCGTCAACTATGGCTACACCTTC. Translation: CASRGIKGGVNYGYTF.

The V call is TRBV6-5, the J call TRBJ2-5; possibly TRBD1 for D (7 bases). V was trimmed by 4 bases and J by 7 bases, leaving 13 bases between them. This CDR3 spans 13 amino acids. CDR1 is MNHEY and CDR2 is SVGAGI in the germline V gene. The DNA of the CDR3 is TGTGCCAGCAGTTCAGGACAGGAGGGGACCCAGTACTTC. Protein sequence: CASSSGQEGTQYF.

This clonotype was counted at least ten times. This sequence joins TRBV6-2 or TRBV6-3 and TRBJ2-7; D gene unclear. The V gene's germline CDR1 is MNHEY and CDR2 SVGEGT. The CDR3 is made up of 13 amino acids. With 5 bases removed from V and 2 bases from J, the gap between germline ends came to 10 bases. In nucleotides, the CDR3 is TGTGCCAGCAGTCGATCGGAAACCTACGAGCAGTACTTC. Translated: CASSRSETYEQYF.

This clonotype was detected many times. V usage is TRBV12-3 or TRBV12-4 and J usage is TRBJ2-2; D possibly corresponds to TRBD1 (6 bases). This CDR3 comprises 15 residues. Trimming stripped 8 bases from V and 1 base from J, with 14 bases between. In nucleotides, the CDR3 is TGTGCCAGCCGATCCCCGACAGGGAACACCGGGGAGCTGTTTTTT. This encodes CASRSPTGNTGELFF.

CDR3 nucleotides: TGTGCCAGCAGTGTAGTGGGGAACGACAATCAGCCCCAGCATTTT. This gives the protein CASSVVGNDNQPQHF. The chain links TRBV6-1 to TRBJ1-5; no clear D. The CDR3 covers 15 residues. Germline V CDR1 and CDR2: MNHNS, SASEGT. Trimming shortened V by 4 bases and J by 3 bases, and 13 bases separated the two germline ends.

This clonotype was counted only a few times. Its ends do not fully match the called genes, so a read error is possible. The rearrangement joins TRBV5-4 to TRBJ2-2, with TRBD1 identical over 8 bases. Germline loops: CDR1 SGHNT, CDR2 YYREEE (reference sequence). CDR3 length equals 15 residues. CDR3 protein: CASSFSTGGTGGLFF. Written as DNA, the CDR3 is TGTGCCAGCAGCTTCTCCACAGGGGGTACCGGGGGGCTGTTTTTT.

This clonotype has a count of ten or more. The CDR3 sequence is CAISEPAEGTYEQYF. Written as DNA, the CDR3 is TGTGCCATCAGTGAGCCCGCCGAGGGAACCTACGAGCAGTACTTC. This chain connects TRBV10-3 to TRBJ2-7, with D tentatively TRBD2 (5 bases). The CDR3 loop spans 15 amino acids. Per germline, CDR1 ENHRY and CDR2 SYGVKD. The germline V and J ends were trimmed by 2 bases and 2 bases, with 13 bases remaining between them.

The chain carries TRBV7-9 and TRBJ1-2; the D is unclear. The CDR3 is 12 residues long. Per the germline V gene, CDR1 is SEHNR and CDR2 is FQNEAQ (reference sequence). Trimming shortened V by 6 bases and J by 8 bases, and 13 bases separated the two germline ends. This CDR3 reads CASSPVGLGYTF. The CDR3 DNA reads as TGTGCCAGCAGTCCCGTGGGGTTAGGCTACACCTTC. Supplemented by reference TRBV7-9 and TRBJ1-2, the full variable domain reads DTGVSQNPRHKITKRGQNVTFRCDPISEHNRLYWYRQTLGQGPEFLTYFQNEAQLEKSRLLSDRFSAERPKGSFSTLEIQRTEQGDSAMYLCASSPVGLGYTFGSGTRLTVV.

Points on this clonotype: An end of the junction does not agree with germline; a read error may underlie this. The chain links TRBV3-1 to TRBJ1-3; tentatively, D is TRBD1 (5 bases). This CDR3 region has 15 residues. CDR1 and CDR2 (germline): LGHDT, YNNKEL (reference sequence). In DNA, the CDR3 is TGTGCCAGCAACCAAGTGGCAGGGACTGGAAACACCATATATTTT. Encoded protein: CASNQVAGTGNTIYF.

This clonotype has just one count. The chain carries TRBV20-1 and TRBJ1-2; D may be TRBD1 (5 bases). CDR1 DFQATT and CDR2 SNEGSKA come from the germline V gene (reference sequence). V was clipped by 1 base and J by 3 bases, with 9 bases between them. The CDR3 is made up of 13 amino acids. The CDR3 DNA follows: TGCAGTGCTAGAGTGGGACCCTACTATGGCTACACCTTC. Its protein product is CSARVGPYYGYTF.

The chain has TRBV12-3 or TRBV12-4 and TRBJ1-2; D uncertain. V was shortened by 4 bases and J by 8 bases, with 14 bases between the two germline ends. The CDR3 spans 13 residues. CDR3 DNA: TGTGCCAGCAGTTCCGCTATGCGGTCCGGCTACACCTTC. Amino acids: CASSSAMRSGYTF.

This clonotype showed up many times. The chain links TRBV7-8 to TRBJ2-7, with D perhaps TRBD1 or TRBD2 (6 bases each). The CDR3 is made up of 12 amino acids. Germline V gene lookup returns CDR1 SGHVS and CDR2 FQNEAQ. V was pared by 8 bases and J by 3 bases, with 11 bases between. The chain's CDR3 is CASHEGGYEQYF. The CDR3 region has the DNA TGTGCCAGCCACGAGGGGGGCTACGAGCAGTACTTC.

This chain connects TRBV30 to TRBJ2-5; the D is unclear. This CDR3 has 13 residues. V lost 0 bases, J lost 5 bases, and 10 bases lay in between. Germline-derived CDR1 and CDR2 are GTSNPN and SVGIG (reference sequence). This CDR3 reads CAWSVRFVETQYF. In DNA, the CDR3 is TGTGCCTGGAGTGTTCGGTTCGTGGAGACCCAGTACTTC.

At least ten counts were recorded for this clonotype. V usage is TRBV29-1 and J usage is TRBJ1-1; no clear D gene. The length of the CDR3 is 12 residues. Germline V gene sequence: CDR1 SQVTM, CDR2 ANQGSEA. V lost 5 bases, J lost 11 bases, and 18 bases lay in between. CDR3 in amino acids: CSVKVLEVGAFF. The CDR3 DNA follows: TGCAGCGTTAAGGTCTTGGAGGTGGGGGCTTTCTTT. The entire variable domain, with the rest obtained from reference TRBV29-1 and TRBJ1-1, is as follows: SAVISQKPSRDICQRGTSLTIQCQVDSQVTMMFWYRQQPGQSLTLIATANQGSEATYESGFVIDKFPISRPNLTFSTLTVSNMSPEDSSIYLCSVKVLEVGAFFGQGTRLTVV.

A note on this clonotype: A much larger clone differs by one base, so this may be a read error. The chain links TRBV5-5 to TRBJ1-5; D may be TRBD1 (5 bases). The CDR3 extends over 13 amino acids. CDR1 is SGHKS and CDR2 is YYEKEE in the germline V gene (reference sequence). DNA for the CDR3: TGTGTCAGCACCCGGGACCTCGACCAGCCCCAGCATTTT. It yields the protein CVSTRDLDQPQHF.

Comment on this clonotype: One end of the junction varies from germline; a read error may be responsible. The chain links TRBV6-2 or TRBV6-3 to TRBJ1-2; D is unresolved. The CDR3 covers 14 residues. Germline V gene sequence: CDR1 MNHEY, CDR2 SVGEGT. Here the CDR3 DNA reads TGTGCCAGCAGTTACGGGCAGTTGAACTATGGCTACAGCTTC. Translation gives CASSYGQLNYGYSF.